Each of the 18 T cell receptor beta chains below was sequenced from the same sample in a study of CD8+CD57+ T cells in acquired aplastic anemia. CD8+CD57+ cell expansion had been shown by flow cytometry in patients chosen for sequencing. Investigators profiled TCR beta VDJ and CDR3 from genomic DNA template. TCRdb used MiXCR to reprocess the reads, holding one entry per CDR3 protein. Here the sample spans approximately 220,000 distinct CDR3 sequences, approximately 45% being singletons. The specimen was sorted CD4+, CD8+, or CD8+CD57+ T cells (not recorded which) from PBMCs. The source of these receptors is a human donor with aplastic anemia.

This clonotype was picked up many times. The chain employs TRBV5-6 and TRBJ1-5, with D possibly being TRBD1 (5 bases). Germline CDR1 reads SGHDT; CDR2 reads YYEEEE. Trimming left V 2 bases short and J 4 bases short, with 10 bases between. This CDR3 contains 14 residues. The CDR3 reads CASSLWGGNQPQHF. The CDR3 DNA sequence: TGTGCCAGCAGCTTATGGGGGGGAAATCAGCCCCAGCATTTT.

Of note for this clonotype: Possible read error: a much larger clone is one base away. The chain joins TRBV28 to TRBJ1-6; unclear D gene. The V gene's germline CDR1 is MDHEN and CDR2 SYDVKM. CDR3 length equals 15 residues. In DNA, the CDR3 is TGTGCCAGCAGTGTGGGCGTAGGGTTCGTTTCACCCCTCCGCTTT. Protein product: CASSVGVGFVSPLRF.

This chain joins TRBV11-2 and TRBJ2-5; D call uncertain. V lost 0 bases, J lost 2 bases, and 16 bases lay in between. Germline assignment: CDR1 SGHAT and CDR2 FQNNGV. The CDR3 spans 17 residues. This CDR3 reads CASSLDDQRRDQETQYF. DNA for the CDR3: TGTGCCAGCAGCTTAGATGACCAGCGCCGTGATCAAGAGACCCAGTACTTC.

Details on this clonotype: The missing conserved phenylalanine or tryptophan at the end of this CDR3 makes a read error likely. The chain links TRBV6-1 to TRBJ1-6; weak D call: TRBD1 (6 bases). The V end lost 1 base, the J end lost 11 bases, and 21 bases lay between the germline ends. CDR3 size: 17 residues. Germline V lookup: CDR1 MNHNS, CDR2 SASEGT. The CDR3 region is CASSEVEGTRARAPLHS. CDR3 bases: TGTGCCAGCAGTGAAGTGGAGGGGACAAGGGCGCGGGCACCCCTCCACTCT.

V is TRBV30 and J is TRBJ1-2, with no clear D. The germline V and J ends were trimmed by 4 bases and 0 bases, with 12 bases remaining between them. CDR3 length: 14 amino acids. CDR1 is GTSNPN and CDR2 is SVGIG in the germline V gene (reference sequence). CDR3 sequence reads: CAWMERFTNYGYTF. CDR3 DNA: TGTGCCTGGATGGAGAGATTTACTAACTATGGCTACACCTTC.

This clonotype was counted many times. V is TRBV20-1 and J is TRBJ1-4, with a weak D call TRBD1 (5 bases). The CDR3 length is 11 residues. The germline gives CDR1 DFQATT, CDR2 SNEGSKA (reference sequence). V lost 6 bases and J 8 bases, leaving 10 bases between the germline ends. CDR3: CSAETVEKLFF. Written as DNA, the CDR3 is TGCAGTGCCGAGACAGTGGAAAAACTGTTTTTT.

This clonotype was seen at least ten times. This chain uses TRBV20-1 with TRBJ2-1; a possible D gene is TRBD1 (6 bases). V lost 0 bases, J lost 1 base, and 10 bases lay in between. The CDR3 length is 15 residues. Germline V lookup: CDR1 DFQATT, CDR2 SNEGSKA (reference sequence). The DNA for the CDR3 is TGCAGTGCTAGAGATCGGGACAAATCCTACAATGAGCAGTTCTTC. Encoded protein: CSARDRDKSYNEQFF.

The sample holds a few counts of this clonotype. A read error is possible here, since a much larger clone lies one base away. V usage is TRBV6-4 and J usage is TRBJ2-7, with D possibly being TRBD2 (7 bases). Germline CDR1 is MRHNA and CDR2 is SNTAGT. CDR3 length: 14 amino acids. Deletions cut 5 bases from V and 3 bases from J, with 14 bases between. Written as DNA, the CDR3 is TGTGCCAGCAGTCACGGGGGGCTCCTCTACGAGCAGTACTTC. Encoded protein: CASSHGGLLYEQYF.

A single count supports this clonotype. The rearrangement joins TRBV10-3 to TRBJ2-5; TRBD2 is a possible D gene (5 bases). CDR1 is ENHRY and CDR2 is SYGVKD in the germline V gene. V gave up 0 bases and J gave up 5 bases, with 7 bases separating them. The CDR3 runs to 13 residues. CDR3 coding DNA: TGTGCCATCAGTGAGTCTTGGGAGGAGACCCAGTACTTC. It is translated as CAISESWEETQYF.

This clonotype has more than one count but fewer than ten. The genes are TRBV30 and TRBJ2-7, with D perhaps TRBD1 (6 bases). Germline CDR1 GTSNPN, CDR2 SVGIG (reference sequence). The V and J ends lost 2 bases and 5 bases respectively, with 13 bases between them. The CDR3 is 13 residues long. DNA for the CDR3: TGTGCCTGGAGTCGCAGGGGAAGACACGAGCAGTACTTC. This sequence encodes CAWSRRGRHEQYF.

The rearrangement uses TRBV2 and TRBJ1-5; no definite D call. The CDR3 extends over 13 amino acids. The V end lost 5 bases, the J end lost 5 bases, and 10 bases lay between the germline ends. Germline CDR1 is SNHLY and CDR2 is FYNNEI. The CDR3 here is CASSQAPDQPQHF. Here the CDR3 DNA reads TGTGCCAGCAGTCAGGCTCCTGATCAGCCCCAGCATTTT.

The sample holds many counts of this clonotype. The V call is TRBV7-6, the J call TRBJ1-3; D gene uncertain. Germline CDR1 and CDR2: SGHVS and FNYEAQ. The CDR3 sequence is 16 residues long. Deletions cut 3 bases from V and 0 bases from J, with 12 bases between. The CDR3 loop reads CASSFGTQSSGNTIYF. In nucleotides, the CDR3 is TGTGCCAGCAGCTTCGGTACACAGAGCTCTGGAAACACCATATATTTT.

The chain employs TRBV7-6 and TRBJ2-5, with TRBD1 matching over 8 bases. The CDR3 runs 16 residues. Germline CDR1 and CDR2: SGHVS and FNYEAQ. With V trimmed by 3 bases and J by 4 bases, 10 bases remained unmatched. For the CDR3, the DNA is TGTGCCAGCAGCTTGAAGACCCGGACAGGGACAGAGACCCAGTACTTC. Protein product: CASSLKTRTGTETQYF.

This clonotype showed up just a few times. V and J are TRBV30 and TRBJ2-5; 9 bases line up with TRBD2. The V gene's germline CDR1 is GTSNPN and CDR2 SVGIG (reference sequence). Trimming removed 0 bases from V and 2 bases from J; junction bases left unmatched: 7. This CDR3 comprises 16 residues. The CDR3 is CAWSVGAGGTQETQYF. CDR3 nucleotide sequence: TGTGCCTGGAGTGTAGGAGCGGGAGGCACTCAAGAGACCCAGTACTTC.

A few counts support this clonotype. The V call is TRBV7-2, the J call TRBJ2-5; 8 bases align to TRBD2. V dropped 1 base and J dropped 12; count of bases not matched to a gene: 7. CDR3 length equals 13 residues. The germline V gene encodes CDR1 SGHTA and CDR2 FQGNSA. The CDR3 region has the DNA TGTGCCAGCAGCTTAGAGGAAGCGGGGGAGAAGTACTTC. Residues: CASSLEEAGEKYF.

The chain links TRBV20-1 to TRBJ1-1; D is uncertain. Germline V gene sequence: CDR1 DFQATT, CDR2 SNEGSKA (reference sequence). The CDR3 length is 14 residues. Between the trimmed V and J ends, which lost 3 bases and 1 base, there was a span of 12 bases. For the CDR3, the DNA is TGCAGTGCTAGCCCCGGCACCAGGAACACTGAAGCTTTCTTT. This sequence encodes CSASPGTRNTEAFF.

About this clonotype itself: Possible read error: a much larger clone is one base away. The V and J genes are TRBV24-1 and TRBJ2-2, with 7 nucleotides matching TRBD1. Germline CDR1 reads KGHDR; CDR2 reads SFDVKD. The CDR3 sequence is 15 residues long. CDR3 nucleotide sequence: TGTGCCAGCAGTGACGCGACAGGGTTCACCGGGGAGCTGTTTTTT. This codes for CASSDATGFTGELFF.

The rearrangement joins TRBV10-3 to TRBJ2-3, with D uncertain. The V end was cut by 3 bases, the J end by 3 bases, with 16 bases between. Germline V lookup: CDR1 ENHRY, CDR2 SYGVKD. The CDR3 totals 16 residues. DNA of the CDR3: TGTGCCATCAGTGATGTTAGTTTGTCTGGAACAGATACGCAGTATTTT. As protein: CAISDVSLSGTDTQYF.